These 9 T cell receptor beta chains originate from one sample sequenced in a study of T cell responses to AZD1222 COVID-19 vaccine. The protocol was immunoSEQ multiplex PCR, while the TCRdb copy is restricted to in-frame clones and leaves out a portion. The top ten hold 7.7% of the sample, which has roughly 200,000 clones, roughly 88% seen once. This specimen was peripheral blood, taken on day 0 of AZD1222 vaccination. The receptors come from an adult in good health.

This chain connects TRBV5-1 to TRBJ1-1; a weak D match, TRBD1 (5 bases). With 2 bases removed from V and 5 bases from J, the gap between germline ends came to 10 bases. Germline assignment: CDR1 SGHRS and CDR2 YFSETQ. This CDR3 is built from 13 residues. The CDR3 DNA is TGCGCCAGCAGCTTTGGGGGTTTGACTGAAGCTTTCTTT. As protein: CASSFGGLTEAFF. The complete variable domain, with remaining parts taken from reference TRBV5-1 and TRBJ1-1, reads KAGVTQTPRYLIKTRGQQVTLSCSPISGHRSVSWYQQTPGQGLQFLFEYFSETQRNKGNFPGRFSGRQFSNSRSEMNVSTLELGDSALYLCASSFGGLTEAFFGQGTRLTVV.

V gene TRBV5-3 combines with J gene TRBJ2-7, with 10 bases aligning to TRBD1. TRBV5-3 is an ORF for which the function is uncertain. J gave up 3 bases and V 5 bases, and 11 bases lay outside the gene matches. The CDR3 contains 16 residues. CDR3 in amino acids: CARRPPGTGADYEQYF. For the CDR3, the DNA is TGTGCCAGAAGACCACCCGGGACAGGGGCCGACTACGAGCAGTACTTC.

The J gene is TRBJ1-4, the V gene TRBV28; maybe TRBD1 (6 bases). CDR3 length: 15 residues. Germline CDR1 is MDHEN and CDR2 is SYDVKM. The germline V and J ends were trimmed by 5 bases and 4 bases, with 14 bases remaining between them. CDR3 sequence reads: CASSTWTAGNEKLFF. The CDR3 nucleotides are TGTGCCAGCAGTACCTGGACAGCTGGTAATGAAAAACTGTTTTTT.

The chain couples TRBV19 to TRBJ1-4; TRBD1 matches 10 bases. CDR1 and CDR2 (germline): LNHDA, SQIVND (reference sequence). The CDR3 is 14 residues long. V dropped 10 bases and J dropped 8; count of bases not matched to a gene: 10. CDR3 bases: TGTGCCACTCGGACAGGGGGTGACCGCGAAAAACTGTTTTTT. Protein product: CATRTGGDREKLFF.

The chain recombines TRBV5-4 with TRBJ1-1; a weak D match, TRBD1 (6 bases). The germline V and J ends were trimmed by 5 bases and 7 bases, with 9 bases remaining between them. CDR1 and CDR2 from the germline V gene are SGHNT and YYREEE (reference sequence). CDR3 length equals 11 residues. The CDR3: CASSRGVEAFF. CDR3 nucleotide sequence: TGTGCCAGCAGTAGGGGGGTTGAAGCTTTCTTT.

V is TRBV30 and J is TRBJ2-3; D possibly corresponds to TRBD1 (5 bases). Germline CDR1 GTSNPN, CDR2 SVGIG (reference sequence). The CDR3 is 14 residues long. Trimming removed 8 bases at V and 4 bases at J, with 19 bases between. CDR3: CAKRPRVGPDTQYF. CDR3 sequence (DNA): TGTGCCAAACGGCCCAGGGTAGGCCCAGATACGCAGTATTTT.

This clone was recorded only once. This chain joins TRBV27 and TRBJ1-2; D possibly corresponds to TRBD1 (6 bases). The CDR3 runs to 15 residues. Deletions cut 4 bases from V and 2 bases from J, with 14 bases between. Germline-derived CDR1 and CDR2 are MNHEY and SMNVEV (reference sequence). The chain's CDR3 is CASSWGGGQNYGYTF. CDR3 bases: TGTGCCAGCAGTTGGGGCGGGGGGCAGAACTATGGCTACACCTTC.

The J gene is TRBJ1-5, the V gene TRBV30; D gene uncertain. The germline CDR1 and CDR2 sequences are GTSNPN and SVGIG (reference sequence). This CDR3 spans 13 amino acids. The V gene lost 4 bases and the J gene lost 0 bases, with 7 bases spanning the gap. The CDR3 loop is CAWTIHSNQPQHF. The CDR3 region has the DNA TGTGCCTGGACTATCCATAGCAATCAGCCCCAGCATTTT.

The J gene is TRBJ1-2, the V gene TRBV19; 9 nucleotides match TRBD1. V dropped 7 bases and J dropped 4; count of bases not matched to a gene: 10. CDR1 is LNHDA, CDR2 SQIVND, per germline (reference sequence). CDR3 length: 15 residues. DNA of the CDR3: TGTGCCAGTACCTCGACAGGGGGTATTGTCTATGGCTACACCTTC. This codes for CASTSTGGIVYGYTF.